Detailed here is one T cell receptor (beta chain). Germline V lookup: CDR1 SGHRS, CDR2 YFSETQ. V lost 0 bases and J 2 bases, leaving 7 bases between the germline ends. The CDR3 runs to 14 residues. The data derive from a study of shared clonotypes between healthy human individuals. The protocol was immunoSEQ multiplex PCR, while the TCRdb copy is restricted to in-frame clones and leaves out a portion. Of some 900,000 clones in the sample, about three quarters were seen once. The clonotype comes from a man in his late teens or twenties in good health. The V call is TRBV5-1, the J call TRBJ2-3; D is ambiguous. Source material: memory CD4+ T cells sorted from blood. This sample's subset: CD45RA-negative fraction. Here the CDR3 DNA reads TGCGCCAGCAGCTTGGGGATCCCCACAGATACGCAGTATTTT. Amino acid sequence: CASSLGIPTDTQYF. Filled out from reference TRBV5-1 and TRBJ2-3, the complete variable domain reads KAGVTQTPRYLIKTRGQQVTLSCSPISGHRSVSWYQQTPGQGLQFLFEYFSETQRNKGNFPGRFSGRQFSNSRSEMNVSTLELGDSALYLCASSLGIPTDTQYFGPGTRLTVL.